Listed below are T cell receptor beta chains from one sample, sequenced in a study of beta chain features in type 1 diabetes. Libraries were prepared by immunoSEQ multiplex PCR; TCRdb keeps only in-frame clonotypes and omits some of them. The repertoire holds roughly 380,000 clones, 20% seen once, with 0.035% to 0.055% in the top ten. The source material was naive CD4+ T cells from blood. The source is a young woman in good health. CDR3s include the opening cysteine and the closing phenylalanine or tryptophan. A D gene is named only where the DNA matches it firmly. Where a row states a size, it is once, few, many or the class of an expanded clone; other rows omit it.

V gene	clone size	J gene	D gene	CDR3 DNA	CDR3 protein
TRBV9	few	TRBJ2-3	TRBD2	TGTGCCAGCAGCCCTCGACTAGCGGTTAGCACAGATACGCAGTATTTT	CASSPRLAVSTDTQYF
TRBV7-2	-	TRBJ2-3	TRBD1	TGTGCCAGCAGGGGGGGGGACAGGGCCACAGATACGCAGTATTTT	CASRGGDRATDTQYF
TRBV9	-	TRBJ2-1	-	TGTGCCAGCAGCGTAGGGGCAGGGCGGAATGAGCAGTTCTTC	CASSVGAGRNEQFF
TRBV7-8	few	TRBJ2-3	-	TGTGCCAGCGGGGGGGATACGCAGTATTTT	CASGGDTQYF
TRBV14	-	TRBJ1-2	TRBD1	TGTGCCAGCAGCCAAGTCGCGGGGACAGCCTATGGCTACACCTTC	CASSQVAGTAYGYTF
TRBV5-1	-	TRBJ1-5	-	TGCGCCAGCAGCTTGGACGGGGTCAGCAATCAGCCCCAGCATTTT	CASSLDGVSNQPQHF
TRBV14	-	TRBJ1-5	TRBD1	TGTGCCAGCAGCCAAGCCGACAGGGGGGATAATCAGCCCCAGCATTTT	CASSQADRGDNQPQHF
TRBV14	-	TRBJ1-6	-	TGTGCCAGCAGCCAAGCGTGGAGGACACCCCTCCACTTT	CASSQAWRTPLHF
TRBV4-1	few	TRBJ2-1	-	TGCGCCAGCAGCCAAGATAAGGCCCGGGGGAGGTACAATGAGCAGTTCTTC	CASSQDKARGRYNEQFF
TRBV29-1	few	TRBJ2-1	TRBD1	TGCAGCTCCGGGACAGCCTACAATGAGCAGTTCTTC	CSSGTAYNEQFF
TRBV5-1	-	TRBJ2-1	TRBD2	TGCGCCAGCAGCTTGGCCGTGGGAGGGCGATCCTACAATGAGCAGTTCTTC	CASSLAVGGRSYNEQFF
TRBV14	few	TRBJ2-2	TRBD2	TGTGCCAGCAGACGAACCGGGACTAGAGGCACCGGGGAGCTGTTTTTT	CASRRTGTRGTGELFF
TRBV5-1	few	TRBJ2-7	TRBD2	TGCGCCAGCAGGACTACCGGGACTAGCGGATATAATACGCACTTC	CASRTTGTSGYNTHF
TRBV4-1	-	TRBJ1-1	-	TGCGCCAGCAGCCAAGTTTTGCAGGGGAGTCGGACTGAAGCTTTCTTT	CASSQVLQGSRTEAFF
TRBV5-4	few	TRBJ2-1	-	TGTGCCAGCAGCTTGGGAACCTTAGATGAGCAGTTCTTC	CASSLGTLDEQFF
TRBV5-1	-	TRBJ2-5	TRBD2	TGCGCCAGCAGACCTCCTAGCGGGGGTTCGACCCAGTACTTC	CASRPPSGGSTQYF
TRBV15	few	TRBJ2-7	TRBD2	TGTGCCACCAGCAGAGGTGTAGCGGGAGGCCGGGCTTACGAGCAGTACTTC	CATSRGVAGGRAYEQYF
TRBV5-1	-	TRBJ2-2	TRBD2	TGCGCCAGCAGTTGGACTAGCGGGAGCGGCGACACCGGGGAGCTGTTTTTT	CASSWTSGSGDTGELFF
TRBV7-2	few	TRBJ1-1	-	TGTGCCAGCAGCCGTGACGGGGGTGTCTCTGAAGCTTTCTTT	CASSRDGGVSEAFF
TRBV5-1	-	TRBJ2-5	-	TGCGCCAGCAGCCCGGGAGACCTGCTCGCCCAAGAGACCCAGTACTTC	CASSPGDLLAQETQYF
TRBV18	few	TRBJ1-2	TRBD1	TGTGCCAGCTCACCACCGGGACAGGTGATCTATGGCTACACCTTC	CASSPPGQVIYGYTF
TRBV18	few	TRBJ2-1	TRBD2	TGTGCCAGCTCAAGCGGGGTACGGAACAATGAGCAGTTCTTC	CASSSGVRNNEQFF
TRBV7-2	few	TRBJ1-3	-	TGTGCCAGCAGCTTTAACAGGCCGCCTGGAAACACCATATATTTT	CASSFNRPPGNTIYF
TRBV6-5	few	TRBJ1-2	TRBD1	TGTGCCAGCAGTTACACACCTAGACAGGGGAGCTATGGCTACACCTTC	CASSYTPRQGSYGYTF
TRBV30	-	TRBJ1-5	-	TGTGCCTGGAGTGTAAGGGGAAGTCAGCCCCAGCATTTT	CAWSVRGSQPQHF
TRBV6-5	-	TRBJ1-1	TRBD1	TGTGCCAGCAGTTACTCGGCAGGGGGGAACACTGAAGCTTTCTTT	CASSYSAGGNTEAFF
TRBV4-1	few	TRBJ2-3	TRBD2	TGCGCCAGCAGCCAGGGGGGACTAGCGGGACCTCTACGAGTAGATACGCAGTATTTT	CASSQGGLAGPLRVDTQYF
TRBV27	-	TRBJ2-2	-	TGTGCCAGCAGCCGGACTGTAAAGATCACCGGGGAGCTGTTTTTT	CASSRTVKITGELFF
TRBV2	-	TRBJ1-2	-	TGTGCCAGCAGTGAAGAGTCCACTTGGGGCTACACCTTC	CASSEESTWGYTF
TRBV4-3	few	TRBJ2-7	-	TGCGCCAGCAGCCCGATTACAGCCTCCTACGAGCAGTACTTC	CASSPITASYEQYF
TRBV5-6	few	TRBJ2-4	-	TGTGCCAGCAGCTTCCTAGAGGCCAAAAACATTCAGTACTTC	CASSFLEAKNIQYF
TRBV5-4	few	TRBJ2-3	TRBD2	TGTGCCAGCAGCGTGGGCGGGGGGCACACAGATACGCAGTATTTT	CASSVGGGHTDTQYF
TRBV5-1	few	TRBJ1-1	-	TGCGCCAGCAGCGAAGGACAAAAGAACACTGAAGCTTTCTTT	CASSEGQKNTEAFF
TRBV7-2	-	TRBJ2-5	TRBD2	TGTGCCAGCAGCTTAGCTAGCGGGGCCAGGGGGACCCAGTACTTC	CASSLASGARGTQYF
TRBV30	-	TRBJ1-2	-	TGTGCCTGGAGGACCGGGACACTCCTCTATGGCTACACCTTC	CAWRTGTLLYGYTF
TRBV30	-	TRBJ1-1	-	TGTGCCTGGAGTTTACCACCACCCGGGACTCTGGCTTTCTTT	CAWSLPPPGTLAFF
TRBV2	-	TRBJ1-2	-	TGTGCCAGCAGTGCGAGGGTTAACTATGGCTACACCTTC	CASSARVNYGYTF
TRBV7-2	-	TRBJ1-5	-	TGTGCCAGCAGCCTCCAAGGGGACTATGGTCAGCCCCAGCATTTT	CASSLQGDYGQPQHF
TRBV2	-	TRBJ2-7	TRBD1	TGTGCCAGCAGTGAAGAGAGACAGGGGGCAGAAATCTACGAGCAGTACTTC	CASSEERQGAEIYEQYF
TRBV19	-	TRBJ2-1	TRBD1	TGTGCCAGTAGTATTTACGGGGACAGGGGGCTTGAGCAGTTCTTC	CASSIYGDRGLEQFF
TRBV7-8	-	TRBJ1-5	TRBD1	TGTGCCAGCAGCTTAGAGGGACAGGGGATCCCGTTGCCCCAGCATTTT	CASSLEGQGIPLPQHF
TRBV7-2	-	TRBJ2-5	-	TGTGCCAGCAGCTTCAGTTCAGAGACCCAGTACTTC	CASSFSSETQYF
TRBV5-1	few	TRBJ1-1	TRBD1	TGCGCCAGCAGCGTCGGGACAGGGAGCACTGAAGCTTTCTTT	CASSVGTGSTEAFF